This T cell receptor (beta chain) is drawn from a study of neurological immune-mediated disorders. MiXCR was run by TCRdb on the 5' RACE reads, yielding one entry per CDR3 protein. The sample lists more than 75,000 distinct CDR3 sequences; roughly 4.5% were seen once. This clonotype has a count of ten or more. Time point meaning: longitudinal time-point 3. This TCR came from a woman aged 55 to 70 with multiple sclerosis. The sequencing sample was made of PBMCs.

CDR3 protein: CASSLVGGGYSPLHF. The DNA for the CDR3 is TGTGCCAGCAGCTTAGTTGGAGGCGGGTATTCACCCCTCCACTTT. The chain recombines TRBV11-1 with TRBJ1-6; no clear D. The length of the CDR3 is 15 residues. V lost 1 base and J 8 bases, leaving 12 bases between the germline ends. Germline V lookup: CDR1 SGHAT, CDR2 FQDESV (reference sequence).